This TCR beta chain was recorded in a study of blood T cell repertoires in COVID-19. Trimming pared 3 bases from V and 8 bases from J, leaving 13 bases between. In germline, CDR1 is GTSNPN, CDR2 SVGIG (reference sequence). The CDR3 covers 12 residues. Method: immunoSEQ multiplex PCR; TCRdb's copy keeps in-frame clones and lacks some. The repertoire holds fewer than 90,000 clones, with roughly 82% as singletons. The chain couples TRBV30 to TRBJ1-2; D remains unclear. The sequence was obtained from a man in his fifties or sixties with acute or convalescent COVID-19. The sample consisted of peripheral blood. The CDR3 protein is CAWRSRSWGYTF. In DNA, the CDR3 is TGTGCCTGGAGATCACGGTCTTGGGGCTACACCTTC.